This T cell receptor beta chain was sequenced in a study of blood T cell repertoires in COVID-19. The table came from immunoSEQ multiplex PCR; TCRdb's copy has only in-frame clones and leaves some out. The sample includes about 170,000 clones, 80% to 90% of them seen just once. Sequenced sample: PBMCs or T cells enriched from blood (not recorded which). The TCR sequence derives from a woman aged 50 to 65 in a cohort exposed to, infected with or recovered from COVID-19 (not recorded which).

The CDR3 here is CASSASPGTAYGYTF. The CDR3 DNA is TGTGCCAGCAGCGCCTCACCCGGGACAGCATATGGCTACACCTTC. V usage is TRBV7-3 and J usage is TRBJ1-2; 7 bases are a match to TRBD1. V was clipped by 5 bases and J by 5 bases; unmatched bases: 11. The CDR3 consists of 15 residues. Germline V gives CDR1 SGHTA, CDR2 FQGTGA.